Below are 27 T cell receptor beta chains sequenced from a single sample in a study of blood T cell repertoires in COVID-19. Measured with immunoSEQ multiplex PCR; TCRdb has only the in-frame clones, and not every one. Of fewer than 100,000 clones listed, around nine tenths were seen once; the top ten hold over 9%. The material sequenced was peripheral blood. The receptors derive from a man aged 50-60 years with acute or convalescent COVID-19.

The V call is TRBV10-3, the J call TRBJ1-5; tentative D call: TRBD1 (6 bases). Between the trimmed V and J ends, which lost 0 bases and 2 bases, there was a span of 14 bases. Germline assignment: CDR1 ENHRY and CDR2 SYGVKD. The CDR3 runs 17 residues. The CDR3 DNA reads TGTGCCATCAGTGAGTCGAAGGGGGTGCCAGGCAATCAGCCCCAGCATTTT. It specifies CAISESKGVPGNQPQHF.

This sequence joins TRBV7-2 and TRBJ1-2; no reliable D call. The V gene's germline CDR1 is SGHTA and CDR2 FQGNSA. V was clipped by 0 bases and J by 4 bases, with 12 bases between them. This CDR3 region has 15 residues. CDR3 nucleotides: TGTGCCAGCAGCTTAGCAGGGTCCCGGGGCTATGGCTACACCTTC. This encodes CASSLAGSRGYGYTF.

The chain has TRBV3-1 (or the pseudogene TRBV3-2) and TRBJ2-2, with 12 bases aligning to TRBD1. The V gene's germline CDR1 is LGHDT and CDR2 YNNKEL (reference sequence). Trimming took 6 bases from V and 6 from J; bases not matched to a gene: 8. This CDR3 comprises 16 residues. CDR3 DNA sequence: TGTGCCAGCAGTTCCGGGACAGGGGGCATCGCCGGGGAGCTGTTTTTT. Translated, it gives CASSSGTGGIAGELFF.

A remark on this clone: In the same sample, other DNA sequences code for this CDR3. This chain connects TRBV3-1 (or the pseudogene TRBV3-2) to TRBJ1-3; no definite D call. V lost 1 base and J lost 7, with 8 bases in between. In germline, CDR1 is LGHDT, CDR2 YNNKEL (reference sequence). This CDR3 contains 13 residues. The CDR3 DNA reads as TGTGCCAGCAGCCAAGGGAGTGGGAACACCATATATTTT. Translating it yields CASSQGSGNTIYF.

This clone was observed a single time. The CDR3 nucleotides read TGTGCCAGCAGCCCCACAGGTGCCTCTGGAAACACCATATATTTT. Its protein product is CASSPTGASGNTIYF. The rearrangement uses TRBV4-2 and TRBJ1-3, with D tentatively TRBD1 (5 bases). From germline, CDR1 is LGHNA and CDR2 YNFKEQ. Trimming left V 4 bases short and J 0 bases short, with 10 bases between. The length of the CDR3 is 15 residues.

This clone was observed a single time. Different DNA sequences within this sample yield the same CDR3. The chain combines TRBV18 with TRBJ2-7, with 8 bases identical to TRBD1. This CDR3 is 15 amino acids long. Trimming removed 3 bases from V and 1 base from J; junction bases left unmatched: 5. Germline CDR1 KGHSH, CDR2 LQKENI. DNA of the CDR3: TGTGCCAGCTCACCCTCGCGGACAGGGTCCTACGAGCAGTACTTC. The encoded protein is CASSPSRTGSYEQYF. The full variable domain, with the rest looked up from reference TRBV18 and TRBJ2-7, is NAGVMQNPRHLVRRRGQEARLRCSPMKGHSHVYWYRQLPEEGLKFMVYLQKENIIDESGMPKERFSAEFPKEGPSILRIQQVVRGDSAAYFCASSPSRTGSYEQYFGPGTRLTVT.

V and J are TRBV2 and TRBJ1-1; tentatively, D is TRBD1 (6 bases). Germline CDR1 and CDR2: SNHLY and FYNNEI. V was shortened by 5 bases and J by 8 bases, with 9 bases between the two germline ends. The CDR3 totals 11 residues. CDR3 DNA: TGTGCCAGCAGTTTGGACAGAGAAGCTTTCTTT. Its translation is CASSLDREAFF.

This chain links TRBV10-3 with TRBJ2-3; 12 positions agree with TRBD2. This CDR3 comprises 14 residues. Germline assignment: CDR1 ENHRY and CDR2 SYGVKD. V lost 6 bases, J lost 5 bases, and 3 bases stayed unmatched. The CDR3 loop is CAIRPSGRGDTQYF. Here the CDR3 DNA reads TGTGCCATCAGGCCTAGCGGGAGGGGAGATACGCAGTATTTT.

In DNA, the CDR3 is TGCAGCGTTGTTGTCCTGTGGGGACAGGGAGTTTCCGGCTACACCTTC. This translates into CSVVVLWGQGVSGYTF. This rearrangement joins TRBV29-1 to TRBJ1-2; 9 positions match TRBD1. Losses at the gene ends were 4 bases for V and 8 bases for J; bases not matched to a gene: 17. Germline CDR1 is SQVTM and CDR2 is ANQGSEA. CDR3 length equals 16 residues.

The chain carries TRBV29-1 and TRBJ2-7; 7 nucleotides line up with TRBD2. V lost 5 bases to trimming and J lost 0 bases; unmatched junction nucleotides: 1. The germline V gene encodes CDR1 SQVTM and CDR2 ANQGSEA. This CDR3 is 12 amino acids long. In DNA, the CDR3 is TGCAGCGTTAGGACTAGCTCCTACGAGCAGTACTTC. This codes for CSVRTSSYEQYF.

The chain links TRBV7-9 to TRBJ2-6; 7 bases align to TRBD1. The V gene end was trimmed by 2 bases and the J gene end by 0 bases; junction bases not matched to a gene: 7. In germline, CDR1 is SEHNR, CDR2 FQNEAQ (reference sequence). This CDR3 spans 18 amino acids. The CDR3 DNA sequence: TGTGCCAGCAGCTTATGGAACAGGGGCAGCTCTGGGGCCAACGTCCTGACTTTC. Protein product: CASSLWNRGSSGANVLTF.

This clone was recorded a few times. This chain joins TRBV27 and TRBJ2-7, with a weak D call TRBD2 (6 bases). V gave up 6 bases and J gave up 6 bases, with 15 bases separating them. Germline assignment: CDR1 MNHEY and CDR2 SMNVEV (reference sequence). The CDR3 covers 13 residues. The CDR3 here is CASSLRGGTEQYF. The CDR3 nucleotides read TGTGCCAGCAGCCTTCGGGGCGGGACCGAGCAGTACTTC.

V is TRBV27 and J is TRBJ1-3; D gene uncertain. CDR3 size: 14 residues. V lost 2 bases, J lost 3 bases, and 8 bases lay in between. Germline V gives CDR1 MNHEY, CDR2 SMNVEV (reference sequence). CDR3: CASSLAKNGNTIYF. For the CDR3, the DNA is TGTGCCAGCAGTTTAGCGAAGAATGGAAACACCATATATTTT.

This chain links TRBV7-6 with TRBJ2-2; 9 nucleotides match TRBD2. V shed 7 bases and J 2 bases; nucleotides not matched to a gene: 5. The germline V gene has CDR1 SGHVS and CDR2 FNYEAQ. The CDR3 runs 15 residues. The CDR3 is CASTLLAGNTGELFF. The CDR3 DNA sequence: TGTGCCAGCACCCTTCTAGCGGGAAACACCGGGGAGCTGTTTTTT.

V gene TRBV5-4 combines with J gene TRBJ2-7; 11 bases are a match to TRBD1. The CDR3 has 16 amino acids. Germline V gene lookup returns CDR1 SGHNT and CDR2 YYREEE (reference sequence). V dropped 1 base and J dropped 5; count of bases not matched to a gene: 8. CDR3 sequence reads: CASSLRTGGAYNEQYF. Written as DNA, the CDR3 is TGTGCCAGCAGCTTGCGGACAGGGGGCGCGTATAACGAGCAGTACTTC.

V and J are TRBV9 and TRBJ1-6; D is unclear. Trimming stripped 10 bases from V and 6 bases from J, with 11 bases between. CDR1 and CDR2 from the germline V gene are SGDLS and YYNGEE. The CDR3 is made up of 12 amino acids. The CDR3 loop is CAFPTGNSPLHF. CDR3 bases: TGTGCCTTTCCAACGGGTAATTCACCCCTCCACTTT.

The J gene is TRBJ2-1, the V gene TRBV7-3, with TRBD2 matching 8 bases. V lost 2 bases and J lost 3; bases outside the gene matches: 9. This CDR3 spans 17 amino acids. CDR1 is SGHTA, CDR2 FQGTGA, per germline. CDR3 region: CASSLWGTGGYYNEQFF. The CDR3 DNA follows: TGTGCCAGCAGCTTATGGGGTACGGGAGGGTACTACAATGAGCAGTTCTTC.

The chain recombines TRBV7-6 with TRBJ2-1, with TRBD2 matching over 13 bases. This CDR3 comprises 16 residues. Germline V gene sequence: CDR1 SGHVS, CDR2 FNYEAQ. Germline trimming cut 6 bases from V and 4 bases from J; bases unmatched to any gene: 6. In DNA, the CDR3 is TGTGCCAGCAGACTAGCGGGAGGGCCGGGGTACAATGAGCAGTTCTTC. This gives the protein CASRLAGGPGYNEQFF.

This clone occurred a few times. V gene TRBV27 combines with J gene TRBJ1-2, with TRBD1 matching over 8 bases. The junction had 7 bases not matched to a gene; V was cut back by 5 bases and J by 5 bases. Germline V gene lookup returns CDR1 MNHEY and CDR2 SMNVEV (reference sequence). The CDR3 runs 14 residues. CDR3 DNA: TGTGCCAGCAGTACCCGGACAGGGACGTATGGCTACACCTTC. This sequence encodes CASSTRTGTYGYTF.

The chain combines TRBV3-1 (or the pseudogene TRBV3-2) with TRBJ1-2; no definite D call. The CDR3 runs 16 residues. Germline CDR1 is LGHDT and CDR2 is YNNKEL (reference sequence). Trimming removed 3 bases at V and 2 bases at J, with 16 bases between. CDR3 sequence: CASSHGYTAGNYGYTF. CDR3 sequence (DNA): TGTGCCAGCAGCCACGGGTATACAGCGGGGAACTATGGCTACACCTTC.

The chain carries TRBV6-6 and TRBJ2-4, with 9 bases identical to TRBD2. The germline V gene has CDR1 MNHNY and CDR2 SVGAGI (reference sequence). The junction had 9 bases not matched to a gene; V was cut back by 7 bases and J by 8 bases. The CDR3 is made up of 14 amino acids. CDR3 DNA: TGTGCCAGCATGGCTAGCGGGACGGGTGACATTCAGTACTTC. Its translation is CASMASGTGDIQYF.

The chain recombines TRBV28 with TRBJ1-5; maybe TRBD1 (6 bases). Germline values: CDR1 MDHEN, CDR2 SYDVKM. The CDR3 contains 15 residues. Trimming left V 7 bases short and J 0 bases short, with 13 bases between. CDR3 nucleotide sequence: TGTGCCAGCATCACCACAGGGATTAGCAATCAGCCCCAGCATTTT. This codes for CASITTGISNQPQHF.

On this clone itself: Mismatch with germline at one junction end may stem from a read error. The chain uses TRBV18 and TRBJ1-5; D not certain. Germline V gene sequence: CDR1 KGHSH, CDR2 LQKENI. The CDR3 sequence is 14 residues long. CDR3 nucleotide sequence: TGTGCCAGCTCACCATCGAGGAGCAATCAGCCTCAGCATTTT. This translates into CASSPSRSNQPQHF.

The V and J genes are TRBV5-1 and TRBJ1-6; D is unresolved. CDR3 length: 16 amino acids. V lost 1 base and J 1 base, leaving 9 bases between the germline ends. Germline V gene sequence: CDR1 SGHRS, CDR2 YFSETQ. CDR3 loop: CASSLTGRSYNSPLHF. DNA of the CDR3: TGCGCCAGCAGCTTGACGGGTAGGTCCTATAATTCACCCCTCCACTTT.

The rearrangement uses TRBV7-9 and TRBJ1-2; D call uncertain. Germline V gives CDR1 SEHNR, CDR2 FQNEAQ (reference sequence). This CDR3 has 13 residues. The V end was cut by 1 base, the J end by 3 bases, with 6 bases between. CDR3 residues: CASSLGAYYGYTF. As DNA, the CDR3 is TGTGCCAGCAGCTTAGGGGCCTACTATGGCTACACCTTC.

This chain uses TRBV12-3 or TRBV12-4 with TRBJ2-7; 8 bases map to TRBD1. Unmatched junction bases numbered 2, after V lost 4 bases and J lost 3 bases. This CDR3 has 13 amino acids. In DNA form, the CDR3 reads TGTGCCAGCAGTTCACAGGGGGACTACGAGCAGTACTTC. It yields the protein CASSSQGDYEQYF.

The chain uses TRBV27 and TRBJ1-5; D gene ambiguous. Looked up from germline, CDR1 is MNHEY and CDR2 is SMNVEV (reference sequence). The CDR3 covers 13 residues. The germline V and J ends were trimmed by 8 bases and 3 bases, with 11 bases remaining between them. The CDR3 coding sequence is TGTGCCAGCGCAGCGGCTGTCAATCAGCCCCAGCATTTT. This encodes CASAAAVNQPQHF.